Below are 5 T cell receptor beta chains sequenced from a single sample in a study of blood T cell repertoires in COVID-19. Only in-frame clones appear in the TCRdb table, and some are missing; sequencing was by immunoSEQ multiplex PCR. Of 240,000 or so clones in the sample, 75% to 90% were seen once. The sequenced material came from PBMCs or T cells enriched from blood (not recorded which). These receptors were obtained from a woman aged 40 to 50 with acute COVID-19.

The chain recombines TRBV20-1 with TRBJ2-1; D perhaps matches TRBD2 (7 bases). Trimming pared 6 bases from V and 10 bases from J, leaving 16 bases between. The CDR3 is 12 residues long. Germline CDR1 DFQATT, CDR2 SNEGSKA (reference sequence). CDR3 sequence reads: CSASRGAREQFF. The CDR3 nucleotides are TGCAGTGCCAGTCGGGGGGCTAGGGAGCAGTTCTTC.

The V gene is TRBV6-5, the J gene TRBJ2-1; 9 positions match TRBD2. Germline loops: CDR1 MNHEY, CDR2 SVGAGI. V lost 7 bases to trimming and J lost 4 bases; unmatched junction nucleotides: 5. The CDR3 is 14 residues long. CDR3 coding DNA: TGTGCCAGCAAAAGCGGGAGGTTATACAATGAGCAGTTCTTC. This translates into CASKSGRLYNEQFF.

A single count supports this clone. The V call is TRBV11-2, the J call TRBJ2-3, with 12 nucleotides matching TRBD2. V gave up 2 bases and J gave up 2 bases; unmatched junction bases: 5. This CDR3 comprises 17 residues. Germline assignment: CDR1 SGHAT and CDR2 FQNNGV. CDR3 in DNA: TGTGCCAGCAGCTTACGGGGGACTAGCGGGTTCACAGATACGCAGTATTTT. It translates to CASSLRGTSGFTDTQYF.

This chain uses TRBV7-3 with TRBJ2-2; no firm D call. The CDR3 covers 16 residues. V was cut by 5 bases and J by 4 bases, with 17 bases left in between. Germline V gene lookup returns CDR1 SGHTA and CDR2 FQGTGA. CDR3 in amino acids: CASSRLMTQFTGELFF. The CDR3 region has the DNA TGTGCCAGCAGCCGCTTAATGACACAGTTCACCGGGGAGCTGTTTTTT.

The chain joins TRBV24-1 to TRBJ2-7, with 7 bases fitting TRBD2. Germline CDR1 KGHDR, CDR2 SFDVKD. J gave up 5 bases and V 1 base, and 10 bases lay outside the gene matches. The CDR3 extends over 16 amino acids. The CDR3 DNA reads TGTGCCACCAGTGATTTAATCGGCGGGAGCTACCACGAGCAGTACTTC. It specifies CATSDLIGGSYHEQYF.